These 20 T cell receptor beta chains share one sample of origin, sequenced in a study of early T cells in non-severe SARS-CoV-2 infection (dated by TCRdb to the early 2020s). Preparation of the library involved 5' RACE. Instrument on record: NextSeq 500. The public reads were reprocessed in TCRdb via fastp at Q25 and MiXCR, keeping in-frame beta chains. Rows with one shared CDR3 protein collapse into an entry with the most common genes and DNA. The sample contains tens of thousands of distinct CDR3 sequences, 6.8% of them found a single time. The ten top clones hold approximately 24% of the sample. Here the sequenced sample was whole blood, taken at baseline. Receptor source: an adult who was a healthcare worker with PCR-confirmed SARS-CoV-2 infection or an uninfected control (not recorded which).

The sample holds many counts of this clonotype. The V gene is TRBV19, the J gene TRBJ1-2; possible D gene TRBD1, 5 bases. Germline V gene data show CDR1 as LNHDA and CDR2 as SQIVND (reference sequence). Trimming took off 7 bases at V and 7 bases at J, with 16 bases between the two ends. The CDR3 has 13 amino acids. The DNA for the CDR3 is TGTGCCAGTACCGATCCCAGGAGGGGTGGCTACACCTTC. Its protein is CASTDPRRGGYTF.

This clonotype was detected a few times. CDR3 amino acids: CASSSSGGRTQYF. The CDR3 DNA is TGTGCCAGCAGCTCCTCAGGCGGACGAACGCAGTATTTT. V is TRBV11-3 and J is TRBJ2-3; D ambiguous. Per the germline V gene, CDR1 is SGHNT and CDR2 is YENEEA. The CDR3 has 13 amino acids. The V gene lost 4 bases and the J gene lost 9 bases, with 14 bases spanning the gap.

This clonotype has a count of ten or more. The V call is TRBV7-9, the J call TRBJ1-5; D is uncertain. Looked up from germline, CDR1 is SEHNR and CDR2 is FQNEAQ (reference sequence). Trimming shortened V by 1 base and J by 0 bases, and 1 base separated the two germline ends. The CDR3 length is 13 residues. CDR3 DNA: TGTGCCAGCAGCTTAGATAGCAATCAGCCCCAGCATTTT. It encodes CASSLDSNQPQHF. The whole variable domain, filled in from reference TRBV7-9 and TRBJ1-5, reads DTGVSQNPRHKITKRGQNVTFRCDPISEHNRLYWYRQTLGQGPEFLTYFQNEAQLEKSRLLSDRFSAERPKGSFSTLEIQRTEQGDSAMYLCASSLDSNQPQHFGDGTRLSIL.

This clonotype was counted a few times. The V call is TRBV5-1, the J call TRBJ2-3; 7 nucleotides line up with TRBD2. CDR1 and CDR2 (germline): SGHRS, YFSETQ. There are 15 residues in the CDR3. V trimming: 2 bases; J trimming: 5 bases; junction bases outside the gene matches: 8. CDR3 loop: CASSFWEGPVDTQYF. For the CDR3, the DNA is TGCGCCAGCAGCTTTTGGGAGGGCCCGGTAGATACGCAGTATTTT.

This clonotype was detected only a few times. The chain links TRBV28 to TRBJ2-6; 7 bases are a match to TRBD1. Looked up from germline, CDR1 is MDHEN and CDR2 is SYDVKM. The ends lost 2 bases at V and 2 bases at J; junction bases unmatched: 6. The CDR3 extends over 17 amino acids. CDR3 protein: CASSLRQGETGANVLTF. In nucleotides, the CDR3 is TGTGCCAGCAGTTTAAGACAGGGTGAGACTGGGGCCAACGTCCTGACTTTC.

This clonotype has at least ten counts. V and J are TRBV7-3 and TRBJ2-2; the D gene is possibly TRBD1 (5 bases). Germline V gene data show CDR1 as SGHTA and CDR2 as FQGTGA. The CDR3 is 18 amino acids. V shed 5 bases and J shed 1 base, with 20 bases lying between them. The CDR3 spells CASSQGHTVGMNTGELFF. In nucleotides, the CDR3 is TGTGCCAGCAGCCAAGGACACACGGTGGGAATGAACACCGGGGAGCTGTTTTTT.

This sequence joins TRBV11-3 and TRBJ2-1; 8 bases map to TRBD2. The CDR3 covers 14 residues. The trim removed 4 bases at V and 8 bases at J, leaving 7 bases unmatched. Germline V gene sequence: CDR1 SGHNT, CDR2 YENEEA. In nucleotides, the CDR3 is TGTGCCAGCAGCTCCGGGACTAGTAACGATGAGCAGTTCTTC. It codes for CASSSGTSNDEQFF.

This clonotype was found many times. CDR3 bases: TGTGCCAGCAGTGCAAGGGACAGGTGGGGCACTGAAGCTTTCTTT. This translates into CASSARDRWGTEAFF. This rearrangement joins TRBV6-1 to TRBJ1-1, with 8 nucleotides matching TRBD1. CDR1 MNHNS and CDR2 SASEGT come from the germline V gene. The length of the CDR3 is 15 residues. Unmatched junction bases numbered 8, after V lost 4 bases and J lost 4 bases.

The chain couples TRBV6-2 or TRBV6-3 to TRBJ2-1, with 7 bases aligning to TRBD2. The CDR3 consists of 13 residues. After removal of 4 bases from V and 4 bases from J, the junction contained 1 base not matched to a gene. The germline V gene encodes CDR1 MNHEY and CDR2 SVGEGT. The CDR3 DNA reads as TGTGCCAGCAGTTGGGGGGGGTACAATGAGCAGTTCTTC. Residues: CASSWGGYNEQFF.

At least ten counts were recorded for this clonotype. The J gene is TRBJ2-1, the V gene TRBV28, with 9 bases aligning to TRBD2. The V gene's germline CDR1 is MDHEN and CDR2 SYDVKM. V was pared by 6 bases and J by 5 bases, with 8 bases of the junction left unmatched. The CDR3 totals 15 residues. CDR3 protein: CASRFAGGPHNEQFF. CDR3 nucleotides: TGTGCCAGCAGGTTTGCGGGAGGGCCCCACAATGAGCAGTTCTTC.

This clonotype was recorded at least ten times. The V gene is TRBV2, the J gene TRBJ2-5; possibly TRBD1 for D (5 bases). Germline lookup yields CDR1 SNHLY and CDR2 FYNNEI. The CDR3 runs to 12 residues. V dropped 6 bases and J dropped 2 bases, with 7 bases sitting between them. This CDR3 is CASRRTQETQYF. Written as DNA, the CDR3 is TGTGCCAGCAGAAGGACACAAGAGACCCAGTACTTC. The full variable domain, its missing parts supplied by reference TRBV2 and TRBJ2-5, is EPEVTQTPSHQVTQMGQEVILRCVPISNHLYFYWYRQILGQKVEFLVSFYNNEISEKSEIFDDQFSVERPDGSNFTLKIRSTKLEDSAMYFCASRRTQETQYFGPGTRLLVL.

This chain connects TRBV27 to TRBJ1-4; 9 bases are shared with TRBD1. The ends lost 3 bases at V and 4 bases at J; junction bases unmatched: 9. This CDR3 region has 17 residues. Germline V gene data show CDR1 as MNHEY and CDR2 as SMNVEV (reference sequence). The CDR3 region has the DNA TGTGCCAGCAGTTTCGCTTCCTTGGACAGGGGTAATGAAAAACTGTTTTTT. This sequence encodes CASSFASLDRGNEKLFF.

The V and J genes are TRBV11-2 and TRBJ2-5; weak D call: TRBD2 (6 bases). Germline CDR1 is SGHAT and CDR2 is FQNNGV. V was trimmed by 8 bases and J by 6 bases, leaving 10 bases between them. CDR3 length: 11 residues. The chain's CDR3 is CASEEGQTQYF. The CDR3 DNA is TGTGCCAGCGAGGAGGGGCAGACCCAGTACTTC.

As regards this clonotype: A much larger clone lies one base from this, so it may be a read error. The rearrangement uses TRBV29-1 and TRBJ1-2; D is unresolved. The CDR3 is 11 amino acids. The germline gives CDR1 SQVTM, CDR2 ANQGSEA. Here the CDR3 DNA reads TGCAGCTTCATAACAGCGTATGGCAACACCTTC. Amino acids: CSFITAYGNTF.

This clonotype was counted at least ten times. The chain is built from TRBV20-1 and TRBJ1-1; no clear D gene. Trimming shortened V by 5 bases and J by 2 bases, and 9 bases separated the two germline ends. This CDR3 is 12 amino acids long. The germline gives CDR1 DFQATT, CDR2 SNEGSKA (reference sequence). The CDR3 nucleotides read TGCAGTGCTCTAGGACCTAACACTGAAGCTTTCTTT. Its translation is CSALGPNTEAFF.

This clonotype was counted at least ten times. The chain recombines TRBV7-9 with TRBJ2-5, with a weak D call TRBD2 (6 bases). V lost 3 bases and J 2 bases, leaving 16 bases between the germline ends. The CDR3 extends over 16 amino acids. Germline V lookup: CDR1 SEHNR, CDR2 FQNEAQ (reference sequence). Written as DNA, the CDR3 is TGTGCCAGCAGCTTCATGGGGACGACTAGACAAGAGACCCAGTACTTC. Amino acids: CASSFMGTTRQETQYF.

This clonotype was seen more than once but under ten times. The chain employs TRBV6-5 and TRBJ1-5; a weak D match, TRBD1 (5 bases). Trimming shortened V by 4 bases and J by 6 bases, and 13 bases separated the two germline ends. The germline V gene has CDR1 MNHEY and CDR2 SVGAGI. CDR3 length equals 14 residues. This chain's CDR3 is CASSLQERSQPQHF. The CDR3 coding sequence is TGTGCCAGCAGTTTACAGGAGCGGAGTCAGCCCCAGCATTTT.

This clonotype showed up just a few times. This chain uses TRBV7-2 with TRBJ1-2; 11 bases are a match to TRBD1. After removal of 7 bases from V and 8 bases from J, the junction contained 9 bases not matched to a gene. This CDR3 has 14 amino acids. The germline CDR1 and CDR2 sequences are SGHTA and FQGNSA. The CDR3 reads CASKPGQGVGGYTF. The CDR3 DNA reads TGTGCCAGCAAACCGGGACAGGGGGTTGGAGGCTACACCTTC.

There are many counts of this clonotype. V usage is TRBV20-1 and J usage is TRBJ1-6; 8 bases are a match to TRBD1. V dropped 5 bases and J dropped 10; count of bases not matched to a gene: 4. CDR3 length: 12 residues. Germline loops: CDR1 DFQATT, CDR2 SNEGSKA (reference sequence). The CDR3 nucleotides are TGCAGTGCTGGACAGGGAGAATCACCCCTCCACTTT. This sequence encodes CSAGQGESPLHF.

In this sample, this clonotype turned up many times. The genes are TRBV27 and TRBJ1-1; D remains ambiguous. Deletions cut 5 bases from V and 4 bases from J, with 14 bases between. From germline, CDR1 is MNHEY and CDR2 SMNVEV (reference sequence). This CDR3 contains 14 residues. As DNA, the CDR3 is TGTGCCAGCAGTCGGGCGGGAAGCAGCACTGAAGCTTTCTTT. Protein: CASSRAGSSTEAFF.